This T cell receptor (beta chain) came from a study of shared clonotypes between healthy human individuals. Study details: CD4 naive cells filled three plates per donor, CD4 memory three, CD8 naive two and CD8 memory one. Notes on the study in general: Among a few donors, roughly 5% of naive CD4 clonotypes were found in common.

Trimming stripped 7 bases from V and 10 bases from J, with 13 bases between. This CDR3 comprises 11 residues. CDR1 SNHLY and CDR2 FYNNEI come from the germline V gene. Naivety among CD8 cells was defined by CD45RO negativity and positive CCR7 selection, thereby excluding terminally differentiated effector memory CD45RA+ cells. This clone was observed once. No antigen is known for it. As processed by the authors: From ImmunoSEQ came sequences covering only the junction and carrying no quality scores, so filtering differed. TCRdb keeps only in-frame clones here, not all; method: immunoSEQ multiplex PCR. V, J and clone size reflect that table, while D and trimming were determined from the DNA. Of roughly 2,000,000 clones listed, approximately 94% were seen once; the top ten hold approximately 1.2%.

The chain carries TRBV2 and TRBJ1-1; D remains ambiguous. This clonotype originated in a man in his late teens or twenties in good health. The sample consisted of naive CD8+ T cells sorted from blood. The CDR3 sequence: CASKQQWGAFF. CDR3 coding DNA: TGTGCCAGCAAGCAACAATGGGGAGCTTTCTTT.